Below, 16 T cell receptor beta chains from the same sample are listed, as sequenced in a study of control samples from healthy donors and cancer patients. Sequenced by immunoSEQ multiplex PCR; TCRdb stores in-frame clones only, minus some. The data contain tens of thousands of clones, approximately 94% of them seen just once; the ten biggest clones take up roughly 1.2%. The sample consisted of PBMCs. The source of these receptors is a woman in her 40s with lung cancer.

The V call is TRBV6-5, the J call TRBJ2-1; TRBD2 aligns across 8 bases. The CDR3 spans 15 residues. J gave up 0 bases and V 8 bases, and 6 bases lay outside the gene matches. The germline CDR1 and CDR2 sequences are MNHEY and SVGAGI. The CDR3 protein is CASRSGGSSYNEQFF. The CDR3 nucleotides are TGTGCCAGCCGGAGCGGGGGTAGCTCCTACAATGAGCAGTTCTTC.

V usage is TRBV19 and J usage is TRBJ1-6; D possibly corresponds to TRBD1 (6 bases). Trimming left V 6 bases short and J 6 bases short, with 12 bases between. Germline V CDR1 and CDR2: LNHDA, SQIVND (reference sequence). The CDR3 runs to 14 residues. DNA of the CDR3: TGTGCCAGTAGACACGGGACACTTAATTCACCCCTCCACTTT. It translates to CASRHGTLNSPLHF.

The V call is TRBV29-1, the J call TRBJ1-1; perhaps TRBD1 as D (6 bases). The CDR3 is 14 amino acids. Germline V gives CDR1 SQVTM, CDR2 ANQGSEA. V lost 2 bases and J 0 bases, leaving 10 bases between the germline ends. This CDR3 reads CSVERAGVNTEAFF. CDR3 DNA sequence: TGCAGCGTTGAAAGAGCAGGGGTGAACACTGAAGCTTTCTTT.

The chain recombines TRBV5-6 with TRBJ1-1; 8 nucleotides align to TRBD1. Unmatched junction bases numbered 2, after V lost 3 bases and J lost 4 bases. CDR1 is SGHDT and CDR2 is YYEEEE in the germline V gene. CDR3 length equals 13 residues. The CDR3 sequence: CASSSTGVTEAFF. Written as DNA, the CDR3 is TGTGCCAGCAGCTCGACAGGGGTCACTGAAGCTTTCTTT.

This sequence joins TRBV6-5 and TRBJ1-2, with D perhaps TRBD1 (6 bases). Germline V gives CDR1 MNHEY, CDR2 SVGAGI. Trimming cost V 5 bases and J 4 bases, with 17 bases left between them. CDR3 length: 15 residues. This CDR3 reads CASSTNHGGAYGYTF. DNA for the CDR3: TGTGCCAGCAGTACCAATCACGGGGGGGCCTATGGCTACACCTTC.

The chain combines TRBV7-8 with TRBJ2-2; D call uncertain. Trimming pared 1 base from V and 5 bases from J, leaving 8 bases between. Per germline, CDR1 SGHVS and CDR2 FQNEAQ. CDR3 length: 14 amino acids. CDR3 bases: TGTGCCAGCAGCTTAGGTGATGGGACCGGGGAGCTGTTTTTT. Protein sequence: CASSLGDGTGELFF.

J is TRBJ1-1 and V is TRBV30; D unclear. The CDR3 totals 14 residues. Trimming removed 2 bases from V and 6 bases from J, with 16 bases in between. Germline V gene lookup returns CDR1 GTSNPN and CDR2 SVGIG (reference sequence). CDR3 nucleotide sequence: TGTGCCTGGAGTAACTTCGACACTGGTTCTGAAGCTTTCTTT. Translated, it gives CAWSNFDTGSEAFF.

This chain connects TRBV11-3 to TRBJ1-2; D is uncertain. Trimming took off 1 base at V and 2 bases at J, with 11 bases between the two ends. The CDR3 totals 15 residues. CDR1 SGHNT and CDR2 YENEEA come from the germline V gene. The CDR3 region has the DNA TGTGCCAGCAGCTTAGCAGTAAGATTCAACTATGGCTACACCTTC. Translating it yields CASSLAVRFNYGYTF.

V is TRBV5-1 and J is TRBJ1-1, with D hard to call. The CDR3 sequence is 15 residues long. CDR1 and CDR2 (germline): SGHRS, YFSETQ. The V end was cut by 0 bases, the J end by 0 bases, with 9 bases between. The CDR3 DNA follows: TGCGCCAGCAGCTTGGCCAGTCATCTGAACACTGAAGCTTTCTTT. Encoded protein: CASSLASHLNTEAFF.

This clone showed up just once. J is TRBJ1-5 and V is TRBV6-2 or TRBV6-3; no clear D. Trimming took off 5 bases at V and 2 bases at J, with 10 bases between the two ends. CDR3 length: 14 residues. Germline V gene data show CDR1 as MNHEY and CDR2 as SVGEGT. The CDR3 spells CASSGAGRNQPQHF. The CDR3 nucleotides read TGTGCCAGCAGTGGAGCTGGGCGCAATCAGCCCCAGCATTTT.

This chain uses TRBV6-2 or TRBV6-3 with TRBJ1-5, with D perhaps TRBD1 (5 bases). V shed 5 bases and J shed 7 bases, with 18 bases lying between them. The CDR3 totals 15 residues. The germline V gene encodes CDR1 MNHEY and CDR2 SVGEGT. CDR3 sequence: CASSADVMGEQPQHF. In nucleotides, the CDR3 is TGTGCCAGCAGTGCTGACGTGATGGGGGAGCAGCCCCAGCATTTT.

The chain employs TRBV19 and TRBJ2-3; perhaps TRBD1 as D (5 bases). The ends were cut back, 2 bases at V and 6 bases at J, with 9 bases in the middle. The germline V gene has CDR1 LNHDA and CDR2 SQIVND (reference sequence). There are 13 residues in the CDR3. CDR3 residues: CASSIQGPDTQYF. CDR3 DNA: TGTGCCAGTAGTATACAGGGTCCGGATACGCAGTATTTT.

V and J are TRBV6-2 or TRBV6-3 and TRBJ1-1; D perhaps matches TRBD1 (5 bases). The CDR3 loop spans 15 amino acids. With 5 bases removed from V and 0 bases from J, the gap between germline ends came to 13 bases. Germline CDR1 is MNHEY and CDR2 is SVGEGT. In DNA, the CDR3 is TGTGCCAGCAGTCCCCCGGGACGGCTGAACACTGAAGCTTTCTTT. Translation: CASSPPGRLNTEAFF.

The chain is built from TRBV25-1 and TRBJ2-4; D may be TRBD1 (6 bases). Germline V lookup: CDR1 MGHDK, CDR2 SYGVNS. This CDR3 is built from 14 residues. Trimming removed 5 bases at V and 11 bases at J, with 19 bases between. CDR3 amino acids: CASSRPGQFSVQYF. Here the CDR3 DNA reads TGTGCCAGCAGTCGACCCGGACAGTTCAGCGTTCAGTACTTC.

This clone was seen only once. The gene calls are TRBV4-1 and TRBJ1-1, with D unresolved. Germline V gene sequence: CDR1 MGHRA, CDR2 YSYEKL. Trimming cost V 4 bases and J 2 bases, with 14 bases left between them. The CDR3 consists of 15 residues. The CDR3 loop is CASSPGPADNTEAFF. The CDR3 nucleotides read TGCGCCAGCAGCCCCGGCCCCGCAGACAACACTGAAGCTTTCTTT.

The sample holds one count of this clone. The sample contains more than one DNA sequence encoding this CDR3. The genes are TRBV7-9 and TRBJ2-1; D gene unclear. The CDR3 runs 12 residues. Germline V lookup: CDR1 SEHNR, CDR2 FQNEAQ (reference sequence). The V and J ends lost 1 base and 6 bases respectively, with 4 bases between them. Written as DNA, the CDR3 is TGTGCCAGCAGCTTAGGTAGCAATGAGCAGTTCTTC. Translating it yields CASSLGSNEQFF. Full variable domain (missing parts from reference TRBV7-9 and TRBJ2-1): DTGVSQNPRHKITKRGQNVTFRCDPISEHNRLYWYRQTLGQGPEFLTYFQNEAQLEKSRLLSDRFSAERPKGSFSTLEIQRTEQGDSAMYLCASSLGSNEQFFGPGTRLTVL.